This T cell receptor (beta chain) was retrieved from a study of blood T cell repertoires in COVID-19. Study-level background: PBMCs, B-cell-depleted T cells, or T cells were the source of the cDNA or gDNA that made up the material.

This CDR3 contains 14 residues. The junction had 2 bases not matched to a gene; V was cut back by 2 bases and J by 3 bases. The germline CDR1 and CDR2 sequences are SGHDN and FVKESK. The table came from immunoSEQ multiplex PCR; TCRdb's copy has only in-frame clones and leaves some out. The sample carries about 100,000 clones, around 88% recorded once. The specimen sequenced was peripheral blood. The V call is TRBV14, the J call TRBJ2-7; 9 nucleotides agree with TRBD1. This receptor was identified in a man aged 45-65 years with active or convalescent COVID-19. The CDR3 sequence: CASSQRDRDYEQYF. CDR3 coding DNA: TGTGCCAGCAGCCAAAGGGACAGGGACTACGAGCAGTACTTC.